This T cell receptor (beta chain) emerged from a study of neurological immune-mediated disorders. This clonotype came up many times. The cDNA was generated through 5'RACE incorporating 10-nucleotide random UMIs. From 15-18 subjects, over 180 million TCR-beta sequences were obtained in each sequencing run. Via MiXCR, TCRdb re-called the 5' RACE reads, giving one row per CDR3 protein. This sample has roughly 25,000 distinct CDR3 sequences, with about 6.3% found just once. Germline CDR1 is SEHNR and CDR2 is FQNEAQ (reference sequence). Losses at the gene ends were 5 bases for V and 3 bases for J; bases not matched to a gene: 5. The CDR3 spans 15 residues.

The sequencing sample was made of PBMCs. The chain carries TRBV7-9 and TRBJ2-3, with 10 bases aligning to TRBD1. This TCR came from a woman aged 40 to 50 in good health. CDR3: CASSTGQGQTDTQYF. As DNA, the CDR3 is TGTGCCAGCAGCACGGGACAGGGGCAAACAGATACGCAGTATTTT.